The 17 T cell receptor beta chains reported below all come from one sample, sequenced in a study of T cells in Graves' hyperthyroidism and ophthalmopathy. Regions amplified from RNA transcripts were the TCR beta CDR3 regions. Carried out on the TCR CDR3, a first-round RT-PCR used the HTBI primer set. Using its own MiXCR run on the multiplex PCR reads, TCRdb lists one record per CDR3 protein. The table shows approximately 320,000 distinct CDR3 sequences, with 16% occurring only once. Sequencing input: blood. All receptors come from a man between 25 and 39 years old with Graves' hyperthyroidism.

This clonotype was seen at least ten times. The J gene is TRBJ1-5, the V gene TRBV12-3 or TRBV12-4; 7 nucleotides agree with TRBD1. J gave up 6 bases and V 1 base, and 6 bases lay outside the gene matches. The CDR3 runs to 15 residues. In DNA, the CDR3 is TGTGCCAGCAGTTTAGTTCGACAGGGTGGTCAGCCCCAGCATTTT. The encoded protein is CASSLVRQGGQPQHF.

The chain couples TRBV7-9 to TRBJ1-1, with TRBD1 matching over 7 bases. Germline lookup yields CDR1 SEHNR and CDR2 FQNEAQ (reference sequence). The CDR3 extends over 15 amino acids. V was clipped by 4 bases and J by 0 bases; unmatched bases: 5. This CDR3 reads CASSSPTGLNTEAFF. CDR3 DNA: TGTGCCAGCAGCTCCCCGACAGGGCTGAACACTGAAGCTTTCTTT.

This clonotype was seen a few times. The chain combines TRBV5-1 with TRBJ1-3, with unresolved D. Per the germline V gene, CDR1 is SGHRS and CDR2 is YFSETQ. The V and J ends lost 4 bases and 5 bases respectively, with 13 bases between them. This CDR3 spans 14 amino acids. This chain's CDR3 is CASSPAGGRNTIYF. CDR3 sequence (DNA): TGCGCCAGCAGCCCGGCGGGAGGGAGAAACACCATATATTTT. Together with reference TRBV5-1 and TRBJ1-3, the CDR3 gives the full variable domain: KAGVTQTPRYLIKTRGQQVTLSCSPISGHRSVSWYQQTPGQGLQFLFEYFSETQRNKGNFPGRFSGRQFSNSRSEMNVSTLELGDSALYLCASSPAGGRNTIYFGEGSWLTVV.

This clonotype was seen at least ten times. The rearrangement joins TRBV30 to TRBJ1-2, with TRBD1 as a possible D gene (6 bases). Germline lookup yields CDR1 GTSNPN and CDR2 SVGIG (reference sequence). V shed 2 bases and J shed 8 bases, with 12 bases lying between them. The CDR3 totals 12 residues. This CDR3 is CAWSSGAAGYTF. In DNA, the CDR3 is TGTGCCTGGAGTTCAGGGGCGGCCGGCTACACCTTC.

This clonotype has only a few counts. CDR3 region: CASSPYLRDRGPGANVLTF. The CDR3 nucleotides read TGTGCCAGCAGTCCTTACCTCCGGGACAGGGGGCCTGGGGCCAACGTCCTGACTTTC. The V gene is TRBV28, the J gene TRBJ2-6; 12 bases agree with TRBD1. Unmatched junction bases numbered 10, after V lost 5 bases and J lost 2 bases. CDR3 length: 19 residues. The germline V gene has CDR1 MDHEN and CDR2 SYDVKM.

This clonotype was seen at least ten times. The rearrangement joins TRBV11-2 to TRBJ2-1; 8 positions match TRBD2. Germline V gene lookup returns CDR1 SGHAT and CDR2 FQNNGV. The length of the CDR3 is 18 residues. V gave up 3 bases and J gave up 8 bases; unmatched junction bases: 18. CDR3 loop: CASSFYREGRLVFHEQFF. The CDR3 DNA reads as TGTGCCAGCAGCTTTTATCGGGAGGGCCGCCTAGTATTTCATGAGCAGTTCTTC.

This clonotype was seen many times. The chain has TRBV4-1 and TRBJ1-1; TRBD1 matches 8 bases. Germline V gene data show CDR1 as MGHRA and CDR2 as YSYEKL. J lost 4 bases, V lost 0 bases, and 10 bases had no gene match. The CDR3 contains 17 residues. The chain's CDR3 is CASSQDLDRGRGTEAFF. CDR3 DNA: TGCGCCAGCAGCCAAGATTTAGACAGGGGTAGGGGCACTGAAGCTTTCTTT.

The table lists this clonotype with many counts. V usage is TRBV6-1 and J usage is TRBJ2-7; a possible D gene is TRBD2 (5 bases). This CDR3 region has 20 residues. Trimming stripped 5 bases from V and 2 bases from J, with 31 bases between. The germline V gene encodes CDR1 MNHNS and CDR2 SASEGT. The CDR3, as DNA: TGTGCCAGCAGTCCCCTCTTAAATTGGGATGTGGGAGACCTCACCTACGAGCAGTACTTC. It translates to CASSPLLNWDVGDLTYEQYF.

DNA of the CDR3: TGCGCCAGCAGCCAAGTTACTAGCGGGCCGGATACGCAGTATTTT. Encoded protein: CASSQVTSGPDTQYF. The chain combines TRBV4-1 with TRBJ2-3, with 9 nucleotides matching TRBD2. V dropped 1 base and J dropped 6; count of bases not matched to a gene: 5. In germline, CDR1 is MGHRA, CDR2 YSYEKL. This CDR3 is 15 amino acids long.

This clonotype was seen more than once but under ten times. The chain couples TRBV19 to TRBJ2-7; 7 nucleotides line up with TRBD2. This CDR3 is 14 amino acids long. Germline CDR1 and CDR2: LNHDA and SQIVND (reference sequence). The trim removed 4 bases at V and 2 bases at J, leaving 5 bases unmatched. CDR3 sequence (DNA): TGTGCCAGTAGTAGTCAAGCGGGAACCTACGAGCAGTACTTC. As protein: CASSSQAGTYEQYF.

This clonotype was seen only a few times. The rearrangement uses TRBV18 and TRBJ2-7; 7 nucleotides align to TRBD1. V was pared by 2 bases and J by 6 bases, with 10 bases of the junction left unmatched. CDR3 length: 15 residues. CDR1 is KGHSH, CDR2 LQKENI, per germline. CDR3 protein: CASSPSGQEVSEQYF. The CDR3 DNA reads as TGTGCCAGCTCACCAAGTGGACAGGAGGTATCCGAGCAGTACTTC.

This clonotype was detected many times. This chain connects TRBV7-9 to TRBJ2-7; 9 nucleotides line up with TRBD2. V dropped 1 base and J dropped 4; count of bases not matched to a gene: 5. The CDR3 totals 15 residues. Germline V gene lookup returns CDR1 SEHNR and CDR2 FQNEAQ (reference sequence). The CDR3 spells CASSLGETSGYEQYF. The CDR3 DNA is TGTGCCAGCAGCTTAGGCGAGACTAGCGGATACGAGCAGTACTTC.

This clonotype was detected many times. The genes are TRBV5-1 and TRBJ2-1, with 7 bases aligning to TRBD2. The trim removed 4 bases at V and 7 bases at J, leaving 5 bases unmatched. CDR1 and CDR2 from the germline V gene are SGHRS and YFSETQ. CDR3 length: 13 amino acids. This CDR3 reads CASSQPAGNEQFF. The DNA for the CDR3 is TGCGCCAGCAGCCAACCAGCGGGGAATGAGCAGTTCTTC.

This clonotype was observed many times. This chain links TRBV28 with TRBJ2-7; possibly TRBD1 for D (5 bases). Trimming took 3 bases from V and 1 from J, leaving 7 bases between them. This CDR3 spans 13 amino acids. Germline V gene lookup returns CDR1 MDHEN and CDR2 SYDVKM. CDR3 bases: TGTGCCAGCAGTTTTGACAGTTCCTACGAGCAGTACTTC. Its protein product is CASSFDSSYEQYF.

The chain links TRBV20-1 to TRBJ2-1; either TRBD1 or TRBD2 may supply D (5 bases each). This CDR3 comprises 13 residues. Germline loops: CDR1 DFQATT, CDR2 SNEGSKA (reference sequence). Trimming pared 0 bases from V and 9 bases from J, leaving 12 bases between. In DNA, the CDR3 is TGCAGTGCTAGAGATCTGAGGGGTTTTGAGCAGTTCTTC. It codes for CSARDLRGFEQFF.

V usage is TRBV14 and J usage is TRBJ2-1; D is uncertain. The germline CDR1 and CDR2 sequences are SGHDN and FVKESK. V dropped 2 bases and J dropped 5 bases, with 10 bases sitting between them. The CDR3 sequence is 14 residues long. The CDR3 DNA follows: TGTGCCAGCAGCCAACTGGGCCGGAACAATGAGCAGTTCTTC. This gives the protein CASSQLGRNNEQFF.

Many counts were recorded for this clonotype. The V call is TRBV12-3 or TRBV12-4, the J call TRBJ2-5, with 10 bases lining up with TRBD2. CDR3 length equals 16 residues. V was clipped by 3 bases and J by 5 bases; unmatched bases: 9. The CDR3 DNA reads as TGTGCCAGCAGTTTTATCCTAGCGGGAGCTGGGGAGACCCAGTACTTC. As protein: CASSFILAGAGETQYF.